The sequence of this TCR beta chain was determined in a study of blood T cell repertoires in COVID-19. Across the study: The samples span acute and convalescent COVID-19 from the United States, Italy and Spain. Sources were T cells, B-cell-depleted T cells, or PBMCs; the material itself was cDNA or gDNA.

Original handling: Amplification of reference gene primers provided the estimated nucleated cell counts. The assay was immunoSEQ multiplex PCR, and TCRdb's table has in-frame clones only and misses some. V, J and clone size are those of that table, while D and trimming were read from the DNA. The data hold more than 150,000 clones, with 81% observed a single time. The germline V gene encodes CDR1 ENHRY and CDR2 SYGVKD. V lost 4 bases and J 2 bases, leaving 10 bases between the germline ends. This CDR3 comprises 14 residues. This receptor was identified in a woman of 80 years or more with COVID-19, enrolled during active disease. V usage is TRBV10-3 and J usage is TRBJ2-3; weak D call: TRBD2 (7 bases). The sample was peripheral blood. The CDR3: CAISGGGPTDTQYF. CDR3 coding DNA: TGTGCCATCAGTGGGGGGGGGCCCACAGATACGCAGTATTTT.